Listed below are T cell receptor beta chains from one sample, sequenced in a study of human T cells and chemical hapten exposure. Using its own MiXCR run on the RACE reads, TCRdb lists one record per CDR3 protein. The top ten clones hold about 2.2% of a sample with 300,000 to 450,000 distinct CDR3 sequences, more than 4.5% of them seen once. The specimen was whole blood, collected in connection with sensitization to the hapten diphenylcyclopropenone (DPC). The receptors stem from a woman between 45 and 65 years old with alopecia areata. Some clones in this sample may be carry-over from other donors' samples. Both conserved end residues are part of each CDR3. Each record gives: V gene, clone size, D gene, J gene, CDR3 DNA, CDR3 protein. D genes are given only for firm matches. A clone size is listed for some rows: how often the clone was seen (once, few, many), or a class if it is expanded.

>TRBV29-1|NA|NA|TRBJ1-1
TGCAGCGTGCAGAACACTGAAGCTTTCTTT
CSVQNTEAFF
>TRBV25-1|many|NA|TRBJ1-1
TGTGCCAGCAGTGACTGGGGGGGCAGTAACACTGAAGCTTTCTTT
CASSDWGGSNTEAFF
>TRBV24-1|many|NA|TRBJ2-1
TGTGCCACCAGTTCCCTAGAACGCTACAATGAGCAGTTCTTC
CATSSLERYNEQFF
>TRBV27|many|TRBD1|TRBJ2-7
TGTGCCAGCAGTGTCTGGACAGGGGACGAGCAGTACTTC
CASSVWTGDEQYF
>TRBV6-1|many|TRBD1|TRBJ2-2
TGTGCCAGCAGGACAGGGGATGTGGAGCTGTTTTTT
CASRTGDVELFF
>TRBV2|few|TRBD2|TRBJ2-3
TGTGCCAGCAGGGGACTAGAGGCGCAGTATTTT
CASRGLEAQYF
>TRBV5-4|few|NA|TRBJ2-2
TGTGCCAGCAGCTTGAATTTACGGGCCACCGGGGAGCTGTTTTTT
CASSLNLRATGELFF
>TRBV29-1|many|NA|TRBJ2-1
TGCAGCGTTGAAGATCAGGCCCGGAGCTCCTACAATGAGCAGTTCTTC
CSVEDQARSSYNEQFF
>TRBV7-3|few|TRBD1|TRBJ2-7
TGTGCCAGCAGCCGAAGAGAGGGGGCCGAGCAGTACTTC
CASSRREGAEQYF
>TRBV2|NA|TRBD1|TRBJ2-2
TGTGCCAGCAGTACACCTCCCGGGACAGTGAACACCGGGGAGCTGTTTTTT
CASSTPPGTVNTGELFF
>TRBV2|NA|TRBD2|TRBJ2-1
TGTGCCAGCAGTGCCGGGACTAGCGGGTGGAATGAGCTGTTCTTC
CASSAGTSGWNELFF
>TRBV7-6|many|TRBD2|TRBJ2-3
TGTGCCAGCAGCTACAGCGCTGGGCTAGCGGGAGCTGGCACAGATACGCAGTATTTT
CASSYSAGLAGAGTDTQYF
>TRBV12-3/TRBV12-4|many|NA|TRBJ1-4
TGTGCCAGCAGTCGGGATAGCGTGGCAACTAATGAAAAACTGTTTTTT
CASSRDSVATNEKLFF
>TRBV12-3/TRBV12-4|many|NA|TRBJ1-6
TGTGCCAGCAGTTTAGCGGCTAATTCACCCCTCCACTTT
CASSLAANSPLHF
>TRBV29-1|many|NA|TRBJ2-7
TGCACCCTTTTTGAGAGCTATTCCTACGAGCAGTACTTC
CTLFESYSYEQYF
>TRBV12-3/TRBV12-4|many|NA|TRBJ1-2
TGTGCCAGCAGTAATACTCATGGCTACACCTTC
CASSNTHGYTF
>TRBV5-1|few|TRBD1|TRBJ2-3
TGCGCCAGCAGCAGGAGGGCCAGGACAGGGTCCGCAGATACGCAGTATTTT
CASSRRARTGSADTQYF
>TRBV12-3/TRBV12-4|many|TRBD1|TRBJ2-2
TGTGCCAGCAGTCTCAGACAGGGGGCCGGGGAGCTGTTTTTT
CASSLRQGAGELFF
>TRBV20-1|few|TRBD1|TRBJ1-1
TGCAGTGCACCTCAGCGCACAGGGGGCGAGGGCACTGAAGCTTTCTTT
CSAPQRTGGEGTEAFF
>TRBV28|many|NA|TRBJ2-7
TGTGCCAGCAGTGTAGCGGAGCGCCCCTCCTACGAGCAGTACTTC
CASSVAERPSYEQYF
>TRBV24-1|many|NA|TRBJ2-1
TGTGCCACCAGTGATTTTGGGGCTAGTGAGCAGTTCTTC
CATSDFGASEQFF
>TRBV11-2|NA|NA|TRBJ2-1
TGTGCCAGCAGCTTACTCGCCTCCCGCTCCTACAATGAGCAGTTCTTC
CASSLLASRSYNEQFF
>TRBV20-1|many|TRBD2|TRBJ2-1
TGCAGTGCTAGAGTTACGGGGGGGTGGAATGAGCAGTTCTTC
CSARVTGGWNEQFF